This is a list of T cell receptor beta chains from one sample in a study of response to subunit inactivated influenza vaccine. In TCRdb, the RT-PCR reads were re-called with MiXCR into one record per CDR3 protein. The data hold hundreds of thousands of distinct CDR3 sequences, with under 20% observed a single time. Source: PBMCs from blood, taken more than 4 days after vaccination. These receptor sequences come from a man aged 45-60 years who received an inactivated influenza vaccine. CDR3s include the opening cysteine and the closing phenylalanine or tryptophan. The D gene is left open where the match is weak. Clone size is given for some rows only: seen once, a few or many times, or a class if the clone is expanded.

TRBV15,TRBJ1-1,.,few,CATSRDRQGRGAEAFF,TGTGCCACCAGCAGAGATCGGCAGGGGCGAGGCGCTGAAGCTTTCTTT
TRBV6-2/TRBV6-3,TRBJ2-7,TRBD1,few,CASSSLGQGAYEQYF,TGTGCCAGCAGTTCTCTGGGACAGGGGGCGTACGAGCAGTACTTC
TRBV20-1,TRBJ1-2,.,.,CSAPGLRGYGYTF,TGCAGTGCTCCGGGACTAAGGGGCTATGGCTACACCTTC
TRBV30,TRBJ2-2,.,.,CAGTRQVWNTGELFF,TGTGCCGGCACACGACAGGTTTGGAACACCGGGGAGCTGTTTTTT
TRBV11-2,TRBJ2-7,.,.,CASSPGPDFSQYF,TGTGCCAGCAGCCCGGGACCCGATTTCTCGCAGTACTTC
TRBV4-1,TRBJ2-7,TRBD1,.,CASSPSFTGGTYEQYF,TGCGCCAGCAGCCCCTCGTTTACAGGGGGAACCTACGAGCAGTACTTC
TRBV12-3/TRBV12-4,TRBJ1-5,TRBD1,.,CASSPPGTGGHQPQHF,TGTGCCAGCAGCCCTCCCGGGACAGGGGGCCATCAGCCCCAGCATTTT
TRBV20-1,TRBJ2-1,.,many,CSASTGWNEQFF,TGCAGTGCTTCCACAGGGTGGAATGAGCAGTTCTTC
TRBV5-1,TRBJ2-7,TRBD1,.,CASSLTWDRSSYEQYF,TGCGCCAGCAGCTTAACGTGGGACAGGAGCTCCTACGAGCAGTACTTC
TRBV5-6,TRBJ2-5,TRBD2,many,CASSVGLASETQYF,TGTGCCAGCAGCGTAGGACTAGCATCAGAGACCCAGTACTTC
TRBV20-1,TRBJ2-5,TRBD2,.,CSARLTGGQETQYF,TGCAGTGCTAGGCTGACGGGAGGGCAAGAGACCCAGTACTTC
TRBV4-1,TRBJ2-3,TRBD1,.,CASSHSTGPSTDTQYF,TGCGCCAGCAGCCACTCGACAGGGCCCAGCACAGATACGCAGTATTTT
TRBV10-3,TRBJ1-2,.,.,CAMGPGLLYGYTF,TGTGCCATGGGCCCCGGCCTCCTCTATGGCTACACCTTC
TRBV6-5,TRBJ1-6,.,.,CASSLGRVGNSPLHF,TGTGCCAGCAGTTTGGGCAGGGTGGGAAATTCACCCCTCCACTTT
TRBV10-3,TRBJ2-1,.,few,CAISDYYNEQFF,TGTGCCATCAGCGATTACTACAATGAGCAGTTCTTC
TRBV27,TRBJ2-7,.,few,CASKFLDGPAYEQYF,TGTGCCAGCAAATTTTTGGACGGTCCTGCCTACGAGCAGTACTTC
TRBV29-1,TRBJ2-7,.,.,CSVKGGLYEQYF,TGCAGCGTTAAAGGGGGGCTCTACGAGCAGTACTTC
TRBV12-3/TRBV12-4,TRBJ1-5,.,.,CASSLIGQPNQPQHF,TGTGCCAGCAGTTTAATCGGACAGCCTAATCAGCCCCAGCATTTT
TRBV18,TRBJ2-1,.,.,CASSSRDGQSYNEQFF,TGTGCCAGCTCATCTCGGGACGGCCAGTCCTACAATGAGCAGTTCTTC
TRBV6-1,TRBJ2-5,.,many,CASSEETQYF,TGTGCCAGCAGTGAAGAGACCCAGTACTTC
TRBV12-3/TRBV12-4,TRBJ2-2,.,many,CASSLSLSAGELFF,TGTGCCAGCAGTTTAAGTCTGTCGGCGGGGGAGCTGTTTTTT
TRBV11-1,TRBJ2-1,TRBD2,.,CASSTERGGRDEQFF,TGTGCCAGCAGCACCGAGCGGGGGGGCAGGGATGAGCAGTTCTTC
TRBV20-1,TRBJ2-4,TRBD1,many,CSAQGVAKNIQYF,TGCAGTGCTCAGGGGGTGGCCAAAAACATTCAGTACTTC
TRBV12-3/TRBV12-4,TRBJ2-6,.,many,CASSTTTGPGANVLTF,TGTGCCAGCAGTACCACAACAGGGCCCGGGGCCAACGTCCTGACTTTC
TRBV28,TRBJ1-3,TRBD1,.,CASSTGAGNTIYF,TGTGCCAGCAGTACAGGGGCTGGAAACACCATATATTTT
TRBV5-6,TRBJ1-6,.,.,CASSSGLYHSPLHF,TGTGCCAGCAGCTCGGGACTCTACCATTCACCCCTCCACTTT
TRBV5-1,TRBJ1-1,TRBD1,.,CASSFGTGDATEAFF,TGCGCCAGCAGCTTCGGGACAGGGGATGCCACTGAAGCTTTCTTT
TRBV20-1,TRBJ2-3,TRBD1,few,CSARDSTRGRSDTQYF,TGCAGTGCTAGAGACTCGACGAGGGGGCGGTCGGATACGCAGTATTTT
TRBV20-1,TRBJ2-7,TRBD1,.,CSARELQGAYEQYF,TGCAGTGCTAGAGAGCTTCAGGGGGCCTACGAGCAGTACTTC
TRBV29-1,TRBJ1-2,.,many,CSVDTTDGYYGYTF,TGCAGCGTTGATACCACCGACGGGTACTATGGCTACACCTTC
TRBV27,TRBJ2-1,.,few,CASSYRVPGTQGNEQFF,TGTGCCAGCAGCTACAGGGTCCCCGGGACGCAAGGGAATGAGCAGTTCTTC
TRBV7-2,TRBJ2-2,.,.,CASSTKTGELFF,TGTGCCAGCAGCACTAAAACCGGGGAGCTGTTTTTT
TRBV20-1,TRBJ1-6,.,once,CRARTLGGAYNSPLHF,TGCAGAGCTAGAACCCTCGGGGGGGCCTATAATTCACCCCTCCACTTT
TRBV6-2/TRBV6-3,TRBJ2-1,.,.,CASSFLAGASSYNEQFF,TGTGCCAGCAGTTTTCTTGCGGGGGCGAGCTCCTACAATGAGCAGTTCTTC
TRBV10-3,TRBJ2-1,TRBD2,few,CATAGLAGVSSYNEQFF,TGTGCCACCGCTGGACTAGCGGGGGTTAGCTCCTACAATGAGCAGTTCTTC
TRBV28,TRBJ2-6,.,few,CASSLEAGANVLTF,TGTGCCAGCAGTTTGGAGGCTGGGGCCAACGTCCTGACTTTC
TRBV6-1,TRBJ2-7,.,.,CASGIGTTYEQYF,TGTGCCAGCGGGATTGGGACAACCTACGAGCAGTACTTC
TRBV5-1,TRBJ2-7,.,few,CASSLLVGRSYEQYF,TGCGCCAGCAGCTTGCTAGTCGGCCGATCCTACGAGCAGTACTTC
TRBV7-3,TRBJ2-1,TRBD2,.,CASSSSTSEEQFF,TGTGCCAGCAGCTCGTCGACTAGCGAGGAGCAGTTCTTC
TRBV20-1,TRBJ2-7,.,many,CSASGGLPYEQYF,TGCAGTGCTAGCGGGGGGCTACCCTACGAGCAGTACTTC
TRBV20-1,TRBJ2-5,TRBD2,few,CSAQGSGSTETQYF,TGCAGTGCTCAGGGAAGCGGGAGCACGGAGACCCAGTACTTC
TRBV4-2,TRBJ1-1,TRBD1,.,CASSQTGGGWTEAFF,TGTGCCAGCAGCCAAACAGGGGGCGGTTGGACTGAAGCTTTCTTT
TRBV7-2,TRBJ2-5,.,many,CASTLGGGHQETQYF,TGTGCCAGCACCCTTGGTGGGGGCCACCAAGAGACCCAGTACTTC
TRBV7-2,TRBJ2-5,TRBD2,few,CASSFGLAWETQYF,TGTGCCAGCAGCTTTGGACTAGCGTGGGAGACCCAGTACTTC
TRBV20-1,TRBJ2-1,.,once,CSARTDERSSYNEQFF,TGCAGTGCTAGGACCGACGAAAGGAGCTCCTACAATGAGCAGTTCTTC
TRBV10-3,TRBJ2-5,.,few,CAISDWKGETQYF,TGTGCCATCAGTGATTGGAAGGGGGAGACCCAGTACTTC
TRBV20-1,TRBJ2-1,TRBD2,.,CSARIAGESYNEQFF,TGCAGTGCTCGAATAGCGGGAGAGTCCTACAATGAGCAGTTCTTC
TRBV15,TRBJ2-2,TRBD1,.,CATSKDRDTNTGELFF,TGTGCCACCAGCAAGGACAGGGACACGAACACCGGGGAGCTGTTTTTT
TRBV12-3/TRBV12-4,TRBJ2-1,TRBD1,.,CASSPGQGIEQFF,TGTGCCAGCAGCCCGGGACAGGGTATTGAGCAGTTCTTC
TRBV7-2,TRBJ1-2,TRBD1,few,CASSSGGVRYGYTF,TGTGCCAGCAGCTCAGGGGGTGTTCGCTATGGCTACACCTTC
TRBV29-1,TRBJ2-2,.,.,CSVEMDPGELFF,TGCAGCGTTGAAATGGATCCCGGGGAGCTGTTTTTT
TRBV5-6,TRBJ2-1,TRBD2,few,CASSLGAGANEQFF,TGTGCCAGCAGCTTGGGAGCGGGAGCTAATGAGCAGTTCTTC
TRBV10-3,TRBJ2-3,.,few,CAIKGSRGGSPTDTQYF,TGTGCCATCAAAGGGAGCAGGGGAGGATCACCCACAGATACGCAGTATTTT
TRBV12-3/TRBV12-4,TRBJ2-1,.,.,CASSLGKSSYNEQFF,TGTGCCAGCAGTTTAGGCAAAAGCTCCTACAATGAGCAGTTCTTC
TRBV18,TRBJ1-1,.,.,CASSLDTTTEAFF,TGTGCCAGCTCACTTGACACCACCACTGAAGCTTTCTTT
TRBV5-5,TRBJ2-5,TRBD2,few,CASSLEGLASETQYF,TGTGCCAGCAGCTTGGAGGGACTAGCTTCCGAGACCCAGTACTTC
TRBV6-5,TRBJ2-6,.,many,CASSYLTGSGANVLTF,TGTGCCAGCAGTTACTTGACAGGCTCTGGGGCCAACGTCCTGACTTTC
TRBV5-1,TRBJ2-3,TRBD2,few,CASSRAGGIGTDTQYF,TGCGCCAGCAGCCGCGCGGGAGGGATTGGCACAGATACGCAGTATTTT
TRBV7-8,TRBJ1-2,.,.,CASSYRDEGISTF,TGTGCCAGCAGTTACCGGGACGAAGGCATCTCCACCTTC
TRBV20-1,TRBJ2-3,TRBD2,many,CSAPRLAGGTDTQYF,TGCAGTGCTCCCCGACTAGCGGGGGGCACAGATACGCAGTATTTT